This TCR beta chain appears in the sequencing data of a study of OX40 agonist ivuxolimab in advanced cancers. The CDR3 covers 17 residues. The method was immunoSEQ multiplex PCR; TCRdb's version includes in-frame clones alone and lacks a portion of them. The repertoire includes approximately 65,000 clones, 80% to 90% of them detected once, and approximately 4% sits in the top ten. The study sampled blood at baseline, cycle 4 day 1, and cycle 7 day 1. This rearrangement joins TRBV21-1 to TRBJ2-2; the table's TRBD1 call for D was not verified on the DNA. TRBV21-1 is a known pseudogene. The source material was CD4+ or CD8+ T cells sorted from blood, sampled in a trial of the OX40 agonist ivuxolimab. This clonotype was obtained from an adult with an advanced solid tumor such as melanoma, head and neck, liver or kidney cancer. This chain's CDR3 is CASSQQGPEMNTGELFF. Written as DNA, the CDR3 is TGTGCCAGCAGCCAACAGGGACCCGAAATGAACACCGGGGAGCTGTTTTTT.